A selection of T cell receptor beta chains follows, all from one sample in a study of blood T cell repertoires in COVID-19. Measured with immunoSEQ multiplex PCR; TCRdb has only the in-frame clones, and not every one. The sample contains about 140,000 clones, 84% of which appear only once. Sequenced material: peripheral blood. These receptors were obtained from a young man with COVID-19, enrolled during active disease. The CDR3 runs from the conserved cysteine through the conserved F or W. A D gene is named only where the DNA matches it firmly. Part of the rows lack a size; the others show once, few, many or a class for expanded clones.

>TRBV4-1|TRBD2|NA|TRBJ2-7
CASSSTSGYEQYF
TGCGCCAGCAGCTCCACTAGCGGCTACGAGCAGTACTTC
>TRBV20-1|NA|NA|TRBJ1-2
CSATLDRFYTF
TGCAGTGCTACATTGGACAGATTCTACACCTTC
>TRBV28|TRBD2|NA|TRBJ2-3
CASSFSPRLAGALGDTQYF
TGTGCCAGCAGTTTTAGTCCCCGGCTAGCGGGAGCTCTGGGGGATACGCAGTATTTT
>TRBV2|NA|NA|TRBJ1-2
CASGQSNYGYTF
TGTGCCAGCGGACAGTCCAACTATGGCTACACCTTC
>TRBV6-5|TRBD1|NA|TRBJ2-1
CATARGQGSYNEQFF
TGTGCCACGGCGCGGGGACAGGGGTCCTACAATGAGCAGTTCTTC
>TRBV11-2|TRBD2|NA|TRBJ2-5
CASSPGGLAGQETQYF
TGTGCCAGCAGCCCGGGTGGACTAGCGGGCCAAGAGACCCAGTACTTC
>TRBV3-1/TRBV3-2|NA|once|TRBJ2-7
CASSRRGSGYEQYF
TGTGCCAGCAGTCGCCGGGGTAGCGGCTACGAGCAGTACTTC
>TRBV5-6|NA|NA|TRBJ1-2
CASSLGFRETNYGYTF
TGTGCCAGCAGCTTGGGATTCCGGGAAACTAACTATGGCTACACCTTC
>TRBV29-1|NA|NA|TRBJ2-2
CSVVTGWRGATGELFF
TGCAGCGTTGTTACGGGGTGGAGGGGAGCCACCGGGGAGCTGTTTTTT
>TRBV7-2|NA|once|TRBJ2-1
CASSTSDSSYNEQFF
TGTGCCAGCAGCACGTCGGACAGCTCCTACAATGAGCAGTTCTTC
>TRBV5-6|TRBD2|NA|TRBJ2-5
CASSLVGGRAVETQYF
TGTGCCAGCAGCTTGGTAGGTGGGAGGGCCGTCGAGACCCAGTACTTC
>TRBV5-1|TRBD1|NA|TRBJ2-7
CASRKTGDEQYF
TGCGCCAGCAGGAAGACAGGGGACGAGCAGTACTTC
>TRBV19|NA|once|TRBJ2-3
CASDDSTDTQYF
TGTGCCAGTGATGACTCCACAGATACGCAGTATTTT
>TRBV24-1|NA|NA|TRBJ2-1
CATSDPGSHSYNEQFF
TGTGCCACCAGTGATCCGGGTTCCCACTCCTACAATGAGCAGTTCTTC
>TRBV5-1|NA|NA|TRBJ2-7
CASSRAGGHTDYEQYF
TGCGCCAGCTCCAGGGCCGGCGGACACACCGACTACGAGCAGTACTTC
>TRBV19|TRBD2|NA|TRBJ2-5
CASSGTSGSVQETQYF
TGTGCCAGTAGCGGGACTAGCGGGAGTGTCCAAGAGACCCAGTACTTC
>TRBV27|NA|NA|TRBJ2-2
CASSLSRQGGAGELFF
TGTGCCAGCAGTTTATCTCGCCAGGGGGGCGCCGGGGAGCTGTTTTTT
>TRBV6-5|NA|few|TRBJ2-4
CASRGGGGETNIQYF
TGTGCCAGCAGAGGGGGGGGAGGGGAAACGAACATTCAGTACTTC
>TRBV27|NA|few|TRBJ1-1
CASSAPYRKTEAFF
TGTGCCAGCAGTGCCCCTTACAGGAAAACTGAAGCTTTCTTT